This TCR beta chain emerged from a study of blood T cell repertoires in COVID-19. Study-level information: Acute and convalescent COVID-19 samples came from the United States, Italy and Spain. Sources were T cells, B-cell-depleted T cells, or PBMCs; the material itself was cDNA or gDNA.

Original analysis: For nucleated cells, counts were estimated from reference gene primer amplification. The method was immunoSEQ multiplex PCR; TCRdb's version includes in-frame clones alone and lacks a portion of them. The V and J calls and clone size are taken from that table; D and trimming were inferred from the DNA. There are 190,000 or so clones in the sample; 70% to 90% occur only once, and around 2.3% lies in the top ten. There are a few counts of this clone. Other DNA variants within this sample encode the same CDR3. The V end lost 3 bases, the J end lost 4 bases, and 12 bases lay between the germline ends. The CDR3 is 14 amino acids. CDR1 is LNHDA, CDR2 SQIVND, per germline (reference sequence).

The V call is TRBV19, the J call TRBJ1-2, with D perhaps TRBD1 (5 bases). The specimen sequenced was peripheral blood. The sequence came from a man aged 40-49 years with active or convalescent COVID-19. The CDR3 sequence: CASSISAGGYGYTF. The CDR3 DNA is TGTGCCAGTAGTATCTCCGCCGGGGGCTATGGCTACACCTTC.